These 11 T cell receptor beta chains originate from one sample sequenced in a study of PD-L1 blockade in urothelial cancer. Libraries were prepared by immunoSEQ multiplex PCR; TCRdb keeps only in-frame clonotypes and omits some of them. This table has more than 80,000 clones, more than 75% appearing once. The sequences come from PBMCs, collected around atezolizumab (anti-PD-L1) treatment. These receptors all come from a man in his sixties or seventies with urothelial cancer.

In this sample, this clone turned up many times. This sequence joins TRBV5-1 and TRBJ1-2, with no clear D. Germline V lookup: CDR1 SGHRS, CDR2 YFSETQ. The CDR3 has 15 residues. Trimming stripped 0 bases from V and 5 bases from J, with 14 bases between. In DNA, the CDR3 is TGCGCCAGCAGCTTGGTCCTTCCGGGAGGGTATGGCTACACCTTC. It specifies CASSLVLPGGYGYTF.

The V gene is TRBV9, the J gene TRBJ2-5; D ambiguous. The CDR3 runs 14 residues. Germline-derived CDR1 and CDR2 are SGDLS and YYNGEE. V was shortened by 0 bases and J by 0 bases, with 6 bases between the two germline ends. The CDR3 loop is CASSVGIDQETQYF. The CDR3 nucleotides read TGTGCCAGCAGCGTAGGAATAGACCAAGAGACCCAGTACTTC.

CDR3: CASSYVLAGGDNEQFF. The CDR3 DNA follows: TGTGCCAGCAGTTATGTGTTGGCGGGAGGGGACAATGAGCAGTTCTTC. The rearrangement joins TRBV6-5 to TRBJ2-1; TRBD2 agrees at 9 bases. Germline trimming cut 3 bases from V and 5 bases from J; bases unmatched to any gene: 8. This CDR3 region has 16 residues. Germline CDR1 reads MNHEY; CDR2 reads SVGAGI.

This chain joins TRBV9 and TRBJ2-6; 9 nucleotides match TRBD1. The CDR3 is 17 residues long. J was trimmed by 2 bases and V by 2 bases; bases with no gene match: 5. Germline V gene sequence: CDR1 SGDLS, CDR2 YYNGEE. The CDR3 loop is CASSVGDRVPGANVLTF. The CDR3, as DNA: TGTGCCAGCAGCGTTGGGGACAGGGTTCCTGGGGCCAACGTCCTGACTTTC.

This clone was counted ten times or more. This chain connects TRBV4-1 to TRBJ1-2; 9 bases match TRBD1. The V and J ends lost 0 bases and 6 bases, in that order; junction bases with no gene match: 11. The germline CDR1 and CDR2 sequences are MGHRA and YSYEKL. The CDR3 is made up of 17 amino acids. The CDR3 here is CASSQDDGQGLVDGYTF. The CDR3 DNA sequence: TGCGCCAGCAGCCAAGATGACGGACAGGGGTTAGTCGATGGCTACACCTTC.

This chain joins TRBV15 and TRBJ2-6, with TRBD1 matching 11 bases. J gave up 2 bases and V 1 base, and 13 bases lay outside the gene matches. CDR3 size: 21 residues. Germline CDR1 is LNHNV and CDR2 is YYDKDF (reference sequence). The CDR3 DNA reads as TGTGCCACCAGCAGAGTTGGGACAGGGGGAGATCCGAGGGCTGGGGCCAACGTCCTGACTTTC. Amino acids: CATSRVGTGGDPRAGANVLTF.

This CDR3 reads CASSLQREQSNQPQHF. The DNA of the CDR3 is TGTGCCAGCTCACTCCAGAGGGAACAGAGCAATCAGCCCCAGCATTTT. The chain uses TRBV18 and TRBJ1-5; D is ambiguous. V lost 4 bases and J 1 base, leaving 14 bases between the germline ends. Germline-derived CDR1 and CDR2 are KGHSH and LQKENI. The CDR3 totals 16 residues.

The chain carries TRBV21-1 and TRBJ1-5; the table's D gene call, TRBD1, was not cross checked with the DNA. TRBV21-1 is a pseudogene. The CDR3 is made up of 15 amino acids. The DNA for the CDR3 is TGTGCCAGCACCCCGGGACAGCGAGTCAATCAGCCCCAGCATTTT. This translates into CASTPGQRVNQPQHF.

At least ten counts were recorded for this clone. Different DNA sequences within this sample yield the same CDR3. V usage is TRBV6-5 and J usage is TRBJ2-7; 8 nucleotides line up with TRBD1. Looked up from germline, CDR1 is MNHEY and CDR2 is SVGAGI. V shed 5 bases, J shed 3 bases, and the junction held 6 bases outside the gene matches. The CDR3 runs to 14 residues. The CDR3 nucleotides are TGTGCCAGCAGTCCCGGACAGGGACGCTACGAGCAGTACTTC. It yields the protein CASSPGQGRYEQYF.

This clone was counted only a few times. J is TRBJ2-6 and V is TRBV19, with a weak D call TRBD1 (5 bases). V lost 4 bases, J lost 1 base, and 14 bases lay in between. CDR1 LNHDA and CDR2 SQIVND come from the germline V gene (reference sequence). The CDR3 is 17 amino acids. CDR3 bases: TGTGCCAGTAGTAGACAGATTTTCGAGTCTGGGGCCAACGTCCTGACTTTC. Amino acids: CASSRQIFESGANVLTF.

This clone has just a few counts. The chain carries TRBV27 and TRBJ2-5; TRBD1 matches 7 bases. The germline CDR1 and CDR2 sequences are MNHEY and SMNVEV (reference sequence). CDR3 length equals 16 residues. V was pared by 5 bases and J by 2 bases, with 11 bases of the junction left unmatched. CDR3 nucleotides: TGTGCCAGCAGTCCATACCGGGACAGAGTACAAGAGACCCAGTACTTC. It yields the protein CASSPYRDRVQETQYF.